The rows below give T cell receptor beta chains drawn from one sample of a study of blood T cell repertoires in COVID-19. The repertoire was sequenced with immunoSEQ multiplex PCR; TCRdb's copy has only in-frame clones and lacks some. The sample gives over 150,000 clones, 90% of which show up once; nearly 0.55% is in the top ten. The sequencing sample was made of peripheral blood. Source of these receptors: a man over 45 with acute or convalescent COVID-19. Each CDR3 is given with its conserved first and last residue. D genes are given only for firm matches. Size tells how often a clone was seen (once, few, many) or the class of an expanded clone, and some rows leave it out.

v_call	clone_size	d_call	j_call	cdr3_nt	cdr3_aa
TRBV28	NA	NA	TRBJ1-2	TGTGCCAGCACCCCCCCGGCAGGCGATCGCTACACCTTC	CASTPPAGDRYTF
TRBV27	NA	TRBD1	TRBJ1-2	TGTGCCAGCAGTTGGGACAGGGATGGGTATGGCTACACCTTC	CASSWDRDGYGYTF
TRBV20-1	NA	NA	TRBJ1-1	TGCAGTGCTAGAAGACAAGTTGAAGCTTTCTTT	CSARRQVEAFF
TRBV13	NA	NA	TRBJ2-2	TGTGCCAGCAGCTTTTGGAGACGCACCGGGGAGCTGTTTTTT	CASSFWRRTGELFF
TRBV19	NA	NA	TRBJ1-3	TGTGCCAGTAGCGCTACAGCTTGGATCTCTGGAAACACCATATATTTT	CASSATAWISGNTIYF
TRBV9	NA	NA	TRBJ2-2	TGTGCCAGCAGCGTAGTGGAGGGGAACACCGGGGAGCTGTTTTTT	CASSVVEGNTGELFF
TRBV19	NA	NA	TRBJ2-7	TGTGCCAGTAACGACGGGTACGAGCAGTACTTC	CASNDGYEQYF
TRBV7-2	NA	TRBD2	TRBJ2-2	TGTGCCAGCAGCCTGCAAAGGGCTAGCGGGGTTGGGGAGCTGTTTTTT	CASSLQRASGVGELFF
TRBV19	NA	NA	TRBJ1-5	TGTGCCAGTAGTATAGGTCAGGGCAATCAGCCCCAGCATTTT	CASSIGQGNQPQHF
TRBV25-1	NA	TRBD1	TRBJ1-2	TGTGCCAGCAGTGAGACCAGGGGGAACTATGGCTACACCTTC	CASSETRGNYGYTF
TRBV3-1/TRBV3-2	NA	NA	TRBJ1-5	TGTGCCAGCAGCCAAGGGGTCCGGGGGGGCAATCAGCCCCAGCATTTT	CASSQGVRGGNQPQHF
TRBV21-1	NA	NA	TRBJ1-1	TGTGCCAGCAGCAAACACCGGGACAGGGGGGGGAACACTGAAGCTTTCTTT	CASSKHRDRGGNTEAFF
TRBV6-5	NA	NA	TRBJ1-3	TGTGCCACCTCACGGGGTAACACCATATATTTT	CATSRGNTIYF
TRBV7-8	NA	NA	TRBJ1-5	TGTGCCAGCAGCCCCCTCCGGTGGGGCTACAATAGCAATCAGCCCCAGCATTTT	CASSPLRWGYNSNQPQHF
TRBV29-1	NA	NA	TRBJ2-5	TGCAGCGCACATAAAACAGCCGTCCAAGAGACCCAGTACTTC	CSAHKTAVQETQYF
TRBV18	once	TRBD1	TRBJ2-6	TGTGCCAGCTCACCGCAACAGGGGAGAGGGGCCAACGTCCTGACTTTC	CASSPQQGRGANVLTF
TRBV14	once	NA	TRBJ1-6	TGTGCCAGCAGCCAACTCACGGATTCACCCCTCCACTTT	CASSQLTDSPLHF
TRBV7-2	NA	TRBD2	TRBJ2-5	TGTGCCAGCAGCTTTGCCCCGACTAGCGCGGAGACCCAGTACTTC	CASSFAPTSAETQYF
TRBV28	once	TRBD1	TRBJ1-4	TGTGCCAGCAGTTCAAACAGGGGGCTGATTGAAAAACTGTTTTTT	CASSSNRGLIEKLFF
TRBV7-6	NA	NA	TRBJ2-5	TGTGCCAGCAGCTCTCGAGAGACCCAGTACTTC	CASSSRETQYF
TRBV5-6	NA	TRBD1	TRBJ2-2	TGTGCCAGCAGCCCACAGGGGAACGGCAGGACCGGGGAGCTGTTTTTT	CASSPQGNGRTGELFF
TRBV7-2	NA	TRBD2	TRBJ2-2	TGTGCCAGCAGCCCCCGGGCTAGCGGAACCGGGGAGCTGTTTTTT	CASSPRASGTGELFF
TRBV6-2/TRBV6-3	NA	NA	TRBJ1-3	TGTGCCAGCAGCCCATCAGGATCTGAAAACACCATATATTTT	CASSPSGSENTIYF
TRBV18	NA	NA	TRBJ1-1	TGTGCCAGCTCACCACAGGGAGGTACTGAAGCTTTCTTT	CASSPQGGTEAFF
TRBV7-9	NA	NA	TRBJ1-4	TGTGCCAGCAGCCATGACACGGGAGAAAAACTGTTTTTT	CASSHDTGEKLFF
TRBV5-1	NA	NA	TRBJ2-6	TGCGCCAGCAGCTTCCTTTCTGGGGCCAACGTCCTGACTTTC	CASSFLSGANVLTF
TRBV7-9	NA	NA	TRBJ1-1	TGTGCCAGCAGCTCAACCTCAGGTGCAGGGTGGGCTTTCTTT	CASSSTSGAGWAFF
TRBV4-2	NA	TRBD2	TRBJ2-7	TGTGCCAGCAGCCAAACTAGCGGGATCAACTCCTACGAGCAGTACTTC	CASSQTSGINSYEQYF
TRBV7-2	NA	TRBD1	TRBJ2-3	TGTGCCAGCACCGTGACAGGGGACACAGATACGCAGTATTTT	CASTVTGDTDTQYF
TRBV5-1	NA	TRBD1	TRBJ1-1	TGCGCCAGCAGCCCGGGACAGGGCACTGAAGCTTTCTTT	CASSPGQGTEAFF
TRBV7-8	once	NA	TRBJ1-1	TGTGCCAGCAGCTTAGCGCGGGAGACTCCTGAAGCTTTCTTT	CASSLARETPEAFF